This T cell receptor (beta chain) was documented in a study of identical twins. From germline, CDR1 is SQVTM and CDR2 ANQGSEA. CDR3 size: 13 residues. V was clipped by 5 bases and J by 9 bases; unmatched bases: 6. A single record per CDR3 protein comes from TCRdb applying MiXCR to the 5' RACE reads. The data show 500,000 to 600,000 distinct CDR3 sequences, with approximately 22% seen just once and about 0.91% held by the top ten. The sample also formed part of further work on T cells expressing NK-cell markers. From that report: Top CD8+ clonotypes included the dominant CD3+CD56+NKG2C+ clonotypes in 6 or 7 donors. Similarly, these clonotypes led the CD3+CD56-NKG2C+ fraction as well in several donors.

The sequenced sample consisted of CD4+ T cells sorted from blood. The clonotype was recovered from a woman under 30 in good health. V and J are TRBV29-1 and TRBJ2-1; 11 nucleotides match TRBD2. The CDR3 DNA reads TGCAGCGTTCTACTAGCGGGAGTGGGTGAGCAGTTCTTC. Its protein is CSVLLAGVGEQFF.